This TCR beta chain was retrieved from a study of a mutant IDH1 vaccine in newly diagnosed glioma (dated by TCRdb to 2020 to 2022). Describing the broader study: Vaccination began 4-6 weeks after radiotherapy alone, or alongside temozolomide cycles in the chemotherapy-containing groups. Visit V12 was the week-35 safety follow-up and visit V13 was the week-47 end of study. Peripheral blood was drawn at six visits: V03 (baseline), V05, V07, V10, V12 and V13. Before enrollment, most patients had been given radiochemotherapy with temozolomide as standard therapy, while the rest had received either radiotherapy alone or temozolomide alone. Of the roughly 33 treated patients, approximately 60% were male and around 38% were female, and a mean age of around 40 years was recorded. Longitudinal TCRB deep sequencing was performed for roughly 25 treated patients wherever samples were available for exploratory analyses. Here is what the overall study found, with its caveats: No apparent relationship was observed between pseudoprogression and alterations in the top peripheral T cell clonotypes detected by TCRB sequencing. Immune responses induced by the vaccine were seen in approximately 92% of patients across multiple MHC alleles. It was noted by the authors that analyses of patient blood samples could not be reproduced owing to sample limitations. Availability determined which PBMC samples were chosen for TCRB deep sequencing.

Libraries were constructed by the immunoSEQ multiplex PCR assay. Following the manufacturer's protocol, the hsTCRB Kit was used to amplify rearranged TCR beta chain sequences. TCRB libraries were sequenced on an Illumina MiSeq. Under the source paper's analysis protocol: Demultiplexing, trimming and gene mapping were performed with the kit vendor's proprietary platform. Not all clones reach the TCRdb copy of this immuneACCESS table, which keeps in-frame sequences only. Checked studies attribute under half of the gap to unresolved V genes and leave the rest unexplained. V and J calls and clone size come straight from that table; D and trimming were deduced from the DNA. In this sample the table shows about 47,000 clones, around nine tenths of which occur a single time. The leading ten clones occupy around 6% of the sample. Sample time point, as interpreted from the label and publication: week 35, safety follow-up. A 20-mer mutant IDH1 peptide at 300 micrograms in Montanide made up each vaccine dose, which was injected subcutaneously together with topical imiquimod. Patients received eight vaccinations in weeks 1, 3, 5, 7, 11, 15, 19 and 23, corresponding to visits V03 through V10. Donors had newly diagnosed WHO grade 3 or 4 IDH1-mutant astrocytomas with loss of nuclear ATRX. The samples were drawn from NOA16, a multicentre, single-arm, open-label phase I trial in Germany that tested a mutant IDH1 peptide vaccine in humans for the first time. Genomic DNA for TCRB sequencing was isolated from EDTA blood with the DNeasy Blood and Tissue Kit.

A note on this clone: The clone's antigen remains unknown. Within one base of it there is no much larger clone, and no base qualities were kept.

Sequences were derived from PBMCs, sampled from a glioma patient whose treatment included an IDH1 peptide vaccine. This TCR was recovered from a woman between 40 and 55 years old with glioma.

In nucleotides, the sequence is TGTGCCAGCAGTTTACATCGGGGTGACCCCTACGAGCAGTACTTC. This gives the protein CASSLHRGDPYEQYF. The chain is assembled from TRBV27 and TRBJ2-7, and perhaps TRBD2 as D gene, on 5 matching bases. V lost 2 bases and J lost 2 bases; the stretch between them is 13 bases long. The CDR3 sequence holds 15 residues, the cysteine and phenylalanine included. The sequence is cut down to CDR3 DNA, 45 bases in frame from base 1. CDR1 MNHEY and CDR2 SMNVEV are derived from the germline V gene (reference sequence).